This T cell receptor (beta chain) was documented in a study of regulatory T cells in long-lasting Graves disease. Notes on the study in general: Patients with persistent disease showed a bias toward TRBV28, TRBJ1-2 and TRBJ2-5.

With iRepertoire HTBI primers and Arm-PCR of CDR3 regions, TCR beta libraries were built. TCRdb redid the calling of the multiplex PCR reads with MiXCR, one entry per CDR3 protein. Of about 420,000 distinct CDR3 sequences in the sample, around 15% were seen once. This sample's time point: newly diagnosed GD, antithyroid drugs for less than 3 months. The TCR library was made from RNA extracted from PBMCs. In this sample, this clonotype turned up a few times. Antigen: not known. The CDR3 is 16 amino acids. The ends lost 3 bases at V and 4 bases at J; junction bases unmatched: 10. In germline, CDR1 is DFQATT, CDR2 SNEGSKA (reference sequence). Another study also made use of these data, one on T cells in Graves' hyperthyroidism and ophthalmopathy. This second report adds: Also found in blood were most expanded thyroid clonotypes above 0.001.

The V gene is TRBV20-1, the J gene TRBJ2-5, with TRBD2 matching over 11 bases. This clonotype originated in a woman aged 18-30 years with Graves disease. The specimen comprised peripheral blood mononuclear cells (PBMCs), sampled at new diagnosis, from a patient treated with antithyroid drugs. As DNA, the CDR3 is TGCAGTGCTAGCGAACTAGCGGGAGTGGTGGCAGAGACCCAGTACTTC. Translated, it gives CSASELAGVVAETQYF.